This is a list of T cell receptor beta chains from one sample in a study of early T cells in non-severe SARS-CoV-2 infection. TCRdb reprocessed the 5' RACE reads via MiXCR and lists one record per CDR3 protein. Counted here are roughly 76,000 distinct CDR3 sequences, 12% occurring once; the ten biggest clones make up about 4%. Input material: whole blood. These TCRs come from an adult who was a healthcare worker with PCR-confirmed SARS-CoV-2 infection or an uninfected control (not recorded which). Each CDR3 is given with its conserved first and last residue. The D gene is left open where the match is weak. Some rows mark clone size as missing; the rest say once, few, many or name a class of expanded clone.

J,V,D,size,DNA,CDR3
TRBJ2-2,TRBV12-3/TRBV12-4,TRBD2,-,TGTGCCAGCAGGACTAGCGGGATGGGGAGCACCGGGGAGCTGTTTTTT,CASRTSGMGSTGELFF
TRBJ2-1,TRBV7-3,TRBD2,many,TGTGCCAGCAGCTTACAAGGACTAGCGGGAGATGAGCAGTTCTTC,CASSLQGLAGDEQFF
TRBJ2-2,TRBV12-3/TRBV12-4,TRBD1,few,TGTGCCAGCAGTTCCCCGGGACAGGGGCGAATCGGGGAGCTGTTTTTT,CASSSPGQGRIGELFF
TRBJ2-2,TRBV12-2,-,-,TGTGCAAGTCGCTCCCCACCCCCCCAGGGAAAGAACACCGGGGAGCTGTTTTTT,CASRSPPPQGKNTGELFF
TRBJ2-3,TRBV7-6,-,few,TGTGCCAGCAGCCTACCCCGGGGAAGCACAGATACGCAGTATTTT,CASSLPRGSTDTQYF
TRBJ2-7,TRBV7-6,TRBD2,-,TGTGCCAGCAGCTTAGAAGCGCTAGCGGCCTACGAGCAGTACTTC,CASSLEALAAYEQYF
TRBJ2-1,TRBV7-9,-,many,TGTGCCAGCAGCTTAGAAGGGGGGCGCGTTGGACGGCCGTTCTTC,CASSLEGGRVGRPFF
TRBJ2-7,TRBV28,-,-,TGTGCCAGCAGTGGTAAACTAGGGGCCAGGTACTTC,CASSGKLGARYF
TRBJ2-7,TRBV6-5,TRBD2,few,TGTGCCAGCAGTTACTCCGCTAGCGGTCCCTACGAGCAGTACTTC,CASSYSASGPYEQYF
TRBJ2-1,TRBV28,-,few,TGTGCCAGCACCCCACCGGGCTACAATGAGCAGTTCTTC,CASTPPGYNEQFF
TRBJ1-5,TRBV11-2,-,few,TGTGCCAGTAGCTGGGGGCAAGGTCAGCCCCAGCATTTT,CASSWGQGQPQHF
TRBJ1-2,TRBV7-9,TRBD1,few,TGTGCCAGCAGCGCTGGACAGGGGGCTCTTGGCTACACCTTC,CASSAGQGALGYTF
TRBJ2-2,TRBV2,TRBD2,few,TGTGCCAGCAGTCCTCACGCGGGAGGCACCGGGGAGCTGTTTTTT,CASSPHAGGTGELFF
TRBJ2-1,TRBV9,TRBD2,many,TGTGCCAGCACCCGGGCTAGCGGGAGCTACAATGAGCAGTTCTTC,CASTRASGSYNEQFF
TRBJ2-2,TRBV28,-,-,TGTGCCAGCAGGGTAGCGACTACCGGGGAGCTGTTTTTT,CASRVATTGELFF
TRBJ2-5,TRBV11-2,TRBD2,-,TGTGCCAGCAGCCTAGGCGGGGGACCCCAAGAGACCCAGTACTTC,CASSLGGGPQETQYF
TRBJ2-7,TRBV13,TRBD2,many,TGTGCCAGCAGCCTACGGACTAGCGGGAGCTACGAGCAGTACTTC,CASSLRTSGSYEQYF
TRBJ1-5,TRBV27,-,-,TGTGCCAGCAGTTTAGCAGGCATAAATCAGCCCCAGCATTTT,CASSLAGINQPQHF
TRBJ1-2,TRBV20-1,-,many,TGCAGTGCTCAGCCACAGGAATACTATGGCTACACCTTC,CSAQPQEYYGYTF
TRBJ2-1,TRBV19,-,-,TGTGCCAGTAGTATTTGGGCCAGTGGTCCCCACTACAATGAGCAGTTCTTC,CASSIWASGPHYNEQFF
TRBJ1-5,TRBV27,TRBD1,few,TGTGCCAGCAGGGGACAGGGGGCGAATCAGCCCCAGCATTTT,CASRGQGANQPQHF
TRBJ2-1,TRBV20-1,TRBD2,-,TGCAGTGCTAGAGATTCAGCTAGCGGGCCCGAGCAGTTCTTC,CSARDSASGPEQFF
TRBJ2-1,TRBV4-1,-,few,TGCGCCAGCAGCCAAGCCATTCTTAACACAGAGTACAATGAGCAGTTCTTC,CASSQAILNTEYNEQFF
TRBJ1-2,TRBV5-1,-,few,TGCGCCAGCAGCTTGGGGGTAAACTATGGCTACACCTTC,CASSLGVNYGYTF
TRBJ1-1,TRBV2,TRBD1,few,TGTGCCAGCAGTCCTACAGGGGTTGGAACTGAAGCTTTCTTT,CASSPTGVGTEAFF
TRBJ2-7,TRBV21-1,-,many,TGTGCCAGCAGCAACCCCGACAGGGGCAACTACGAGCAGTACTTC,CASSNPDRGNYEQYF
TRBJ2-6,TRBV7-2,TRBD2,many,TGTGCCAGCAGCCAACTAGCGGTTCAATTCTCTGGGGCCAACGTCCTGACTTTC,CASSQLAVQFSGANVLTF
TRBJ1-1,TRBV5-1,-,-,TGCGCCAGCAGCCTCGGTTCCACTGAAGCTTTCTTT,CASSLGSTEAFF
TRBJ2-5,TRBV12-3/TRBV12-4,TRBD2,many,TGTGCCACCAGCGGGAGCGGTAACCATGCGACCCAGTACTTC,CATSGSGNHATQYF
TRBJ2-6,TRBV7-9,TRBD1,many,TGTGCCAGCAGCCGGACAGGGGCCGGGGCCAACGTCCTGACTTTC,CASSRTGAGANVLTF
TRBJ1-6,TRBV20-1,-,many,TGCAGTGCTAGAGAAGGCAGGGGAGGAAATTCACCCCTCCACTTT,CSAREGRGGNSPLHF
TRBJ2-5,TRBV7-2,TRBD2,-,TGTGCCAGCAGCTTAGATCGGGGGGGAGAGACCCAGTACTTC,CASSLDRGGETQYF
TRBJ2-7,TRBV30,-,many,TGTGCCTGGAGTGAGCGCTCGTTAGAGCAGTACTTC,CAWSERSLEQYF
TRBJ2-5,TRBV5-1,TRBD2,many,TGCGCCAGCAGCTTGACTAGCGGGAGGGAGACCCAGTACTTC,CASSLTSGRETQYF
TRBJ1-6,TRBV28,TRBD1,many,TGTGCCAGCAGTGGATACAGGGGGAAGAATTCACCCCTCCACTTT,CASSGYRGKNSPLHF
TRBJ1-1,TRBV20-1,-,few,TGCAGTTCCCAGGGAGGCAGGGCGGGAGGTGGCACTGAAGCTTTCTTT,CSSQGGRAGGGTEAFF
TRBJ2-7,TRBV28,-,-,TGTGCCAGCAGTCCCCTCGTTGAGGTCAGGAATACCTACGAGCAGTACTTC,CASSPLVEVRNTYEQYF
TRBJ1-1,TRBV28,-,-,TGTGCCAGCAGTTTGTTCGTCACTGAAGCTTTCTTT,CASSLFVTEAFF
TRBJ2-3,TRBV18,-,many,TGTGCCAGCTCACCCACCAGGACTCGAGCAGATACGCAGTATTTT,CASSPTRTRADTQYF
TRBJ2-1,TRBV20-1,TRBD2,few,TGCAGTGCTAGAGGAGCGGGAGAAGCCTACAATGAGCAGTTCTTC,CSARGAGEAYNEQFF
TRBJ2-7,TRBV28,-,many,TGTGCCACTTGCGTGGGAGCCTTCCACGAGCAGTACTTC,CATCVGAFHEQYF
TRBJ2-1,TRBV20-1,-,many,TGCAGTGCTGGGGGGGCGCGGGAGCTGAATGAGCAGTTCTTC,CSAGGARELNEQFF
TRBJ2-5,TRBV5-1,TRBD1,few,TGCGCCAGCAGCTTGGGACAGGGCCCACAAGAGACCCAGTACTTC,CASSLGQGPQETQYF
TRBJ1-2,TRBV30,-,many,TGTGCCTGTGGGCGGACTCCCTATGGCTACACCTTC,CACGRTPYGYTF
TRBJ2-5,TRBV7-9,-,few,TGTGCCAGCAGCTTATGGGGAGAAGAGACCCAGTACTTC,CASSLWGEETQYF
TRBJ1-5,TRBV24-1,TRBD1,many,TGTGCCACCAGTGATGCAGGGGGCTACGGTCCGGGGTCGAATCAGCCCCAGCATTTT,CATSDAGGYGPGSNQPQHF
TRBJ2-3,TRBV29-1,-,-,TGCAGCGTCCTTACAGATGCGCAGTATTTT,CSVLTDAQYF
TRBJ2-1,TRBV2,TRBD2,-,TGTGCCAGCAGTGAATTGGCGGGAGGCCCCAATGAGCAGTTCTTC,CASSELAGGPNEQFF
TRBJ2-2,TRBV27,-,many,TGTGCCAGCAGTTATCTAGGGGCGAACACCGGGGAGCTGTTTTTT,CASSYLGANTGELFF
TRBJ2-3,TRBV20-1,-,few,TGCAGTGCTAGGAGGTCGGGGTATACGCAGTATTTT,CSARRSGYTQYF
TRBJ1-5,TRBV3-1,-,few,TGTGCCAGCAGCCCCACACAGGGCCGAAATCAGCCCCAGCATTTT,CASSPTQGRNQPQHF
TRBJ2-1,TRBV7-2,-,-,TGTGCCAGCAGCCGATCGCCGGCAGGCGGGGAGCAGTTCTTC,CASSRSPAGGEQFF
TRBJ2-7,TRBV21-1,-,-,TGTGCCAGCAACTCGATACAGGGAGGTTGGTCCTACGAGCAGTACTTC,CASNSIQGGWSYEQYF
TRBJ2-1,TRBV5-4,TRBD2,many,TGTGCCAGCAGCCTTTTACTTGTAGCGGGAGGGTCCTACAATGAGCAGTTCTTC,CASSLLLVAGGSYNEQFF